This record concerns one T cell receptor (beta chain) sequence. The antigen remains unidentified. These data are taken from a study of early T cells in non-severe SARS-CoV-2 infection. Overall study: Sequenced material consisted of bulk RNA (from unsorted whole blood), and chains were unpaired.

MiXCR was run by TCRdb on the 5' RACE reads, yielding one entry per CDR3 protein. Of 30,000 to 35,000 distinct CDR3 sequences in the sample, around 4.4% were seen once. The CDR3 has 15 residues. Looked up from germline, CDR1 is PRHDT and CDR2 is FYEKMQ (reference sequence). The V gene end was trimmed by 5 bases and the J gene end by 5 bases; junction bases not matched to a gene: 5. Whole-study results and caveats: Anti-spike CD8 responses were favored by VDJdb matching, which missed private and CD4 specificities.

This sequence was found in an adult who was a healthcare worker with PCR-confirmed SARS-CoV-2 infection or an uninfected control (not recorded which). The sequencing sample was made of whole blood. The genes are TRBV13 and TRBJ1-5; 11 nucleotides agree with TRBD1. The CDR3 bases are TGTGCCAGCAGCGGACAGGGGGCGAGAGATCAGCCCCAGCATTTT. The encoded protein is CASSGQGARDQPQHF.